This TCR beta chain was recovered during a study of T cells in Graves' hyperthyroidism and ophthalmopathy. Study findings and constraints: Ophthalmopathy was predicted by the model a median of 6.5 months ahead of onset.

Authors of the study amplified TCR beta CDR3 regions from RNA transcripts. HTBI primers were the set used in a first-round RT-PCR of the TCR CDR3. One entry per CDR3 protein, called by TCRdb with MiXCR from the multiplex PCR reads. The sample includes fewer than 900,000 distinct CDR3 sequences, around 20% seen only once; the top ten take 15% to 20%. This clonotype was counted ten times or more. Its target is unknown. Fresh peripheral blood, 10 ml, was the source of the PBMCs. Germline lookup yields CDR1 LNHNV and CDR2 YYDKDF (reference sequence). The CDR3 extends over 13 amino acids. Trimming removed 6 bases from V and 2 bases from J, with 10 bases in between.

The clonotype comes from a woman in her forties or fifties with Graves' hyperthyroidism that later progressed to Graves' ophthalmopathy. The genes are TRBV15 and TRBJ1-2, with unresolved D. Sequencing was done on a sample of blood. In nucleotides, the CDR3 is TGTGCCACCAGTAAGCTCGACAACTATGGCTACACCTTC. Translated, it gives CATSKLDNYGYTF.